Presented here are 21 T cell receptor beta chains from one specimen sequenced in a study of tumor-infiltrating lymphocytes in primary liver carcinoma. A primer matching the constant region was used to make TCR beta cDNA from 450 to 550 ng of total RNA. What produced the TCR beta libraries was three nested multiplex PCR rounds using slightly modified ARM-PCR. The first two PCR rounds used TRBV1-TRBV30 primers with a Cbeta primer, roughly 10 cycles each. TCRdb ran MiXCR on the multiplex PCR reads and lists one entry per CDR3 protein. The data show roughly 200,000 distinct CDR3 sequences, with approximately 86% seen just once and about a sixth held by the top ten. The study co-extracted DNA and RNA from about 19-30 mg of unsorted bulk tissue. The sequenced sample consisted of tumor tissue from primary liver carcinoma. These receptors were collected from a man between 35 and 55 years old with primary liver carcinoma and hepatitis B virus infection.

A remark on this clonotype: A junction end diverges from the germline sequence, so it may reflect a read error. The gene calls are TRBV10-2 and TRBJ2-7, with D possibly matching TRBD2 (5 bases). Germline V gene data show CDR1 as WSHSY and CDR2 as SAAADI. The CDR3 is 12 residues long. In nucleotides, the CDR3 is TGCGCCAGCAGACTAGTTACCACCGAGCGGTACTTC. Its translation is CASRLVTTERYF.

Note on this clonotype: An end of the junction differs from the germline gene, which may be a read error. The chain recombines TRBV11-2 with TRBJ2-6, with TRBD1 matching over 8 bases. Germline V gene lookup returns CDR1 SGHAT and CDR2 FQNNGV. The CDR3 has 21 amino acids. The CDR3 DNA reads TGTGCCAGCAGCATGTGGGGAGACAGGGGCATTTCCCTCTCTGGGGCCAGCGTCCTGAATTTC. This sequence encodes CASSMWGDRGISLSGASVLNF.

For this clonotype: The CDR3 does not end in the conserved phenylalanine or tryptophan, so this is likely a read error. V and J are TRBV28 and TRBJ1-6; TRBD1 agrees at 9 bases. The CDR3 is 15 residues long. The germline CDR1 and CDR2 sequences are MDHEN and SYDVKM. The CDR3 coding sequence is TGTGCCAGTAGTTTATTCGGGACAGGGTATTCACCCCTCCACTAT. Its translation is CASSLFGTGYSPLHY.

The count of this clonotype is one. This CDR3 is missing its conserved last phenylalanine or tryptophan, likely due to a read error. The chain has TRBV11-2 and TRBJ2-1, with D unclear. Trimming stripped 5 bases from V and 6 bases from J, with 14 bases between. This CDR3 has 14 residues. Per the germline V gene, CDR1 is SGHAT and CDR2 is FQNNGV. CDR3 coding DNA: TGTGCCAGCAGCCCTAGGGCGAGGACCAATGAGCAGTTCTTA. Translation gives CASSPRARTNEQFL.

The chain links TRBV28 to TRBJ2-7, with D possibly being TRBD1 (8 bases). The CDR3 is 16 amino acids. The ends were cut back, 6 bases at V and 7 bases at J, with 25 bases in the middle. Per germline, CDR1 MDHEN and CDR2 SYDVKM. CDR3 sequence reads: CASSKDAAGQADEQYF. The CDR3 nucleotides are TGTGCCAGCAGCAAGGACGCAGCGGGACAGGCTGATGAGCAGTACTTC.

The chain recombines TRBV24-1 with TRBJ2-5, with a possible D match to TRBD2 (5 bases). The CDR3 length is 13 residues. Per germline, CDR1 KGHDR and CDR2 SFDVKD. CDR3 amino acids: CLTSEDAGETQYF. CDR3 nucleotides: TGTCTCACCAGTGAGGATGCGGGAGAGACCCAGTACTTC.

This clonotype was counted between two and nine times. The CDR3: CASSVDSGRGETQYF. CDR3 nucleotide sequence: TGTGCCAGCAGCGTAGATAGCGGCAGGGGAGAGACCCAGTACTTC. The J gene is TRBJ2-5, the V gene TRBV9, with D perhaps given as TRBD1 or TRBD2 (6 bases each). V shed 0 bases and J shed 4 bases, with 13 bases lying between them. Germline CDR1 SGDLS, CDR2 YYNGEE. CDR3 length: 15 residues.

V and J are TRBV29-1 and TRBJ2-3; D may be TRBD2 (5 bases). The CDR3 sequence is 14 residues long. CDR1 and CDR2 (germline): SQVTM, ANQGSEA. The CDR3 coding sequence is TGCAACGCTGAGGGTAGCGAGAGTGCAGATACGCAGTATTTT. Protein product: CNAEGSESADTQYF.

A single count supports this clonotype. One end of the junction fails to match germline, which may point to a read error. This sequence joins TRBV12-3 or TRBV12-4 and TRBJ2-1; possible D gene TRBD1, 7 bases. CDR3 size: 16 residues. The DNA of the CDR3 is TGTGCCACCATACAGGGGTGGGCGGGATATTCTAATGAACAGTTCTTC. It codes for CATIQGWAGYSNEQFF.

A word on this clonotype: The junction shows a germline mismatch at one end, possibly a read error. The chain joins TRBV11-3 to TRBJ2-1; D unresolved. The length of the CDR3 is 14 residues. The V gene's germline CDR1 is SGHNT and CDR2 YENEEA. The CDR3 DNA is TGTGCCAGCAGCTTAGGCGTCACGAACATTGAGCAGATCTTC. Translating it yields CASSLGVTNIEQIF.

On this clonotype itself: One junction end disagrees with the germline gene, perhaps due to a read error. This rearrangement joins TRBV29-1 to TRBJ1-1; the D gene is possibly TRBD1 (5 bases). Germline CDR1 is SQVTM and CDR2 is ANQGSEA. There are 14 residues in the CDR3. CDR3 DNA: TGCAGCGTTGAAGAATGGACACGGAGGACTGAAGCTTCCTTT. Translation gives CSVEEWTRRTEASF.

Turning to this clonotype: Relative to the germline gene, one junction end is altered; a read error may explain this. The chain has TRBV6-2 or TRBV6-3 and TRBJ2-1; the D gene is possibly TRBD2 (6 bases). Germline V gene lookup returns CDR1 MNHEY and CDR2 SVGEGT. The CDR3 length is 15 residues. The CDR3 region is CASSPGTCFHNEQFF. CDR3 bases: TGTGCCAGCAGCCCTGGGACTTGCTTCCACAATGAACAGTTCTTC.

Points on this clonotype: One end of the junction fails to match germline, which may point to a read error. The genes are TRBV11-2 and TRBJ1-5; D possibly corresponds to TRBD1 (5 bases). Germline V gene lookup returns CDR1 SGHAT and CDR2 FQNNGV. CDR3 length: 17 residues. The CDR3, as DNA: TGTGACAGCAGCTTAGTAGGTGTAGCAGGGAGCAATCAGCCCCAGCATTTT. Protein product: CDSSLVGVAGSNQPQHF.

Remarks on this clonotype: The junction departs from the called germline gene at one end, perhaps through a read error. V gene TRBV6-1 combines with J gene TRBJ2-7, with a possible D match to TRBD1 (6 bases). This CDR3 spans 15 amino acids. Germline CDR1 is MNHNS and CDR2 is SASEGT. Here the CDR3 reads CASSENLRGTYEHYF. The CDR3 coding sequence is TGTGCCAGCAGTGAAAACCTCAGGGGTACCTACGAGCATTACTTC.

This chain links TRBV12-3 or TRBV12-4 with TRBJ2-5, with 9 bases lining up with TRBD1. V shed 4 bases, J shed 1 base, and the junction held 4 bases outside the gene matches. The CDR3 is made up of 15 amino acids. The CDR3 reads CASSSETGGQETQYF. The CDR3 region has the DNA TGTGCCAGCAGTTCCGAGACAGGGGGCCAAGAGACCCAGTACTTC.

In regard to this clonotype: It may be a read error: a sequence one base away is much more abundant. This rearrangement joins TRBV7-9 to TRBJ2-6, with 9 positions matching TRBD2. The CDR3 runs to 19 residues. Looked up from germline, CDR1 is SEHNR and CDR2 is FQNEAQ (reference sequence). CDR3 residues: CASSPGGGGRASGSNVLTF. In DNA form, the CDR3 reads TGTGCCAGCAGTCCGGGGGGCGGCGGGAGGGCCTCTGGGTCCAACGTCCTGACTTTC.

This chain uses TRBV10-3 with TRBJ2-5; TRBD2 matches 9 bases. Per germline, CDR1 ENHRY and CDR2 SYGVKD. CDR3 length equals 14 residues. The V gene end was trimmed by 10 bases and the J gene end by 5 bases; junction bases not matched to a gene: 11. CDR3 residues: CASVPGLAMETQYF. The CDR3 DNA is TGTGCCAGCGTACCAGGACTAGCGATGGAGACCCAGTACTTC.

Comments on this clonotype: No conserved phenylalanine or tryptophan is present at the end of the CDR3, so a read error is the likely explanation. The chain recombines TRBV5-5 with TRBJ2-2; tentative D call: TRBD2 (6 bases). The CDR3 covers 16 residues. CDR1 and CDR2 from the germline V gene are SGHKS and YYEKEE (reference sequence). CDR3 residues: CTSSPSPGVNTGELFY. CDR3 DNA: TGTACCAGCAGCCCCTCCCCGGGGGTGAACACCGGGGAGCTGTTTTAT.

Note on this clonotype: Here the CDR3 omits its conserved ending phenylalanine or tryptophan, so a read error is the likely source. The CDR3 here is CSVAPNTGELFS. CDR3 nucleotides: TGCAGTGTTGCGCCGAACACCGGGGAGCTGTTTTCT. The chain recombines TRBV29-1 with TRBJ2-2; D uncertain. The CDR3 has 12 residues. Germline lookup yields CDR1 SQVTM and CDR2 ANQGSEA.

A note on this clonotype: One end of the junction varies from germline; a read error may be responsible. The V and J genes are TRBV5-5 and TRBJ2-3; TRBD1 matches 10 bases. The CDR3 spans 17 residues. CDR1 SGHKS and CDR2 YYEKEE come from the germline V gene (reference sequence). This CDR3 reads CASSRGAGTGVTDMQYF. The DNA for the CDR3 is TGTGCCAGCAGCCGGGGAGCCGGGACAGGGGTTACAGATATGCAGTATTTT.

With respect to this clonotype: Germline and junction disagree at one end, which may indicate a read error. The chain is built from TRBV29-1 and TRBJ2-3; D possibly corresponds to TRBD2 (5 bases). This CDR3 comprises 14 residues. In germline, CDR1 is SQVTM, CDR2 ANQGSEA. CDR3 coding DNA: TGTAACGTTTCCGGGATGGCCCAAAGAAATACGCAGTATTTT. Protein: CNVSGMAQRNTQYF.